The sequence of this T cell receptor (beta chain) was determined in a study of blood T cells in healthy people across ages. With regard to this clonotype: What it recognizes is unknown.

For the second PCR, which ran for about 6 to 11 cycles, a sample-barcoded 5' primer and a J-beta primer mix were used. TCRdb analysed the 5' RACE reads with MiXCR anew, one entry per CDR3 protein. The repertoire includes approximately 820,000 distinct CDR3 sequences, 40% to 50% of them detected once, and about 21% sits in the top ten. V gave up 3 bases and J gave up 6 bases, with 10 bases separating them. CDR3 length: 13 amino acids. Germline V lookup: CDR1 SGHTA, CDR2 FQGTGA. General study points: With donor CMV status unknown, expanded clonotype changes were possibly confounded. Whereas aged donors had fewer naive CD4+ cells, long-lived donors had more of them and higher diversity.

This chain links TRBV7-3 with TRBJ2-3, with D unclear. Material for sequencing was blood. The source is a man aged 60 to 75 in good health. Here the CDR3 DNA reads TGTGCCAGCAGCTTTGGCACCGGGGATACGCAGTATTTT. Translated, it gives CASSFGTGDTQYF.